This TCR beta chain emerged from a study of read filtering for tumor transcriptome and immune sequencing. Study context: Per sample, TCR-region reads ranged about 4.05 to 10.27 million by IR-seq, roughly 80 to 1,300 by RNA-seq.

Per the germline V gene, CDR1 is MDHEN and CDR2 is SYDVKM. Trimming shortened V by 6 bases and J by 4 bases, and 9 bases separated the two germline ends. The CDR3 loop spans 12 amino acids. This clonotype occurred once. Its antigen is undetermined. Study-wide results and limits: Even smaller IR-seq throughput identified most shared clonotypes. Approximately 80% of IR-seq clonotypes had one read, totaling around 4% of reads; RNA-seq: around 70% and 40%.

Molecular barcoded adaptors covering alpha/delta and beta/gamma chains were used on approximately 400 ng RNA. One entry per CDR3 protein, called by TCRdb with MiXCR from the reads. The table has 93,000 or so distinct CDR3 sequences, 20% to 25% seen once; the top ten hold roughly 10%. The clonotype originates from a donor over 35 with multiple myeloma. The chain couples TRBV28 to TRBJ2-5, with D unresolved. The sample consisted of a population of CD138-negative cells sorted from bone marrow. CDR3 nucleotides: TGTGCCAGCAGGGGTCCGGGAGAGACCCAGTACTTC. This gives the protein CASRGPGETQYF.